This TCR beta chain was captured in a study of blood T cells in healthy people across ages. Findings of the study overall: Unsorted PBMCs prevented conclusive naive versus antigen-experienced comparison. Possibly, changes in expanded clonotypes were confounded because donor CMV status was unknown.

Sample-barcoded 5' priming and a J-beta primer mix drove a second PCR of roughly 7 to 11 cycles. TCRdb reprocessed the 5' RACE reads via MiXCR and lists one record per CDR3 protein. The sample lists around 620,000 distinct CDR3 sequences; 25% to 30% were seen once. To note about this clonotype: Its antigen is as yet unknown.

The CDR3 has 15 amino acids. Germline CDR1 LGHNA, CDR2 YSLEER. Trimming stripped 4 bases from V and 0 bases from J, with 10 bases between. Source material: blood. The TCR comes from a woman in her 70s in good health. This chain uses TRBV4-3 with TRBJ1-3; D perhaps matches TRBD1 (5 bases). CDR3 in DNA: TGCGCCAGCAGCCGAGACAGCTTCTCTGGAAACACCATATATTTT. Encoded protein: CASSRDSFSGNTIYF.